A selection of T cell receptor beta chains follows, all from one sample in a study of blood T cell repertoires in COVID-19. Profiling relied on immunoSEQ multiplex PCR, and the TCRdb table lists in-frame clones only, not all of them. The table shows 40,000 to 60,000 clones, with 90% to 95% occurring only once. The sequencing sample was made of peripheral blood. The receptor source for this set is a man aged 60-69 years with COVID-19, enrolled during active disease. Each CDR3 is given without its conserved first and last residue. Fields, in order: V gene, CDR3 protein.

v_call: TRBV6-5; cdr3_aa: ASGLQSGSTDTQY
v_call: TRBV12-3/TRBV12-4; cdr3_aa: ASSFTRYTQY
v_call: TRBV3-1/TRBV3-2; cdr3_aa: ASSLQSVGELF
v_call: TRBV7-8; cdr3_aa: ASSRGGGVRETQY
v_call: TRBV19; cdr3_aa: ATTRRGTTNEKLF
v_call: TRBV4-1; cdr3_aa: ASSQDAMPGYRGGYT
v_call: TRBV18; cdr3_aa: ASSPWERLAAIDTQY
v_call: TRBV9; cdr3_aa: ASSVNRGSPGTIY
v_call: TRBV7-9; cdr3_aa: ASSLDRNEQF
v_call: TRBV27; cdr3_aa: ASSLNQNLYGYT
v_call: TRBV18; cdr3_aa: ASSPNTEAF
v_call: TRBV6-1; cdr3_aa: ASSDDRSSYEQY